These 21 T cell receptor beta chains were sequenced from one sample in a study of blood T cell repertoires in COVID-19 (dated by TCRdb to 2020 to 2021). Libraries were constructed by the immunoSEQ multiplex PCR assay. TCRdb mirrors the immuneACCESS table, restricted to in-frame sequences. Some clones are absent from its copies; in checked studies, under half trace to an unresolved V gene, and the reason for the others is unknown. Present in this sample are roughly 320,000 clones, roughly 86% of which were seen just once. The ten largest clones take up over 1% of the sample. Material: peripheral blood. The source is a man in his 70s with acute or convalescent COVID-19.

The rearrangement joins TRBV6-2 or TRBV6-3 to TRBJ2-7, with TRBD1 matching 7 bases. The germline V gene has CDR1 MNHEY and CDR2 SVGEGT. The CDR3 spans 14 residues. J lost 2 bases, V lost 3 bases, and 4 bases had no gene match. The CDR3 DNA reads TGTGCCAGCAGTTATAAGGACAGGACCTACGAGCAGTACTTC. Translating gives CASSYKDRTYEQYF.

This rearrangement joins TRBV3-1 (or the pseudogene TRBV3-2) to TRBJ2-5; maybe TRBD1 (6 bases). V lost 1 base, J lost 5 bases, and 8 bases lay in between. Germline V gene lookup returns CDR1 LGHDT and CDR2 YNNKEL (reference sequence). The CDR3 is 13 amino acids. For the CDR3, the DNA is TGTGCCAGCAGCCAAGTCAGGGGCGAGACCCAGTACTTC. This sequence encodes CASSQVRGETQYF.

The gene calls are TRBV27 and TRBJ2-7; 7 nucleotides align to TRBD2. Germline V gene sequence: CDR1 MNHEY, CDR2 SMNVEV (reference sequence). V lost 1 base, J lost 5 bases, and 20 bases stayed unmatched. This CDR3 spans 19 amino acids. The CDR3 here is CASSLWPPSTRRGRNEQYF. CDR3 sequence (DNA): TGTGCCAGCAGTTTATGGCCCCCCTCGACACGGCGGGGGAGGAACGAGCAGTACTTC.

The rearrangement links TRBV5-5 to TRBJ1-5; D unresolved. The V gene lost 4 bases and the J gene lost 0 bases, with 11 bases spanning the gap. This CDR3 is built from 15 residues. Germline CDR1 and CDR2: SGHKS and YYEKEE (reference sequence). The DNA for the CDR3 is TGTGCCAGCAGCCCCTATCAGGCTAGCAATCAGCCCCAGCATTTT. This gives the protein CASSPYQASNQPQHF.

V and J are TRBV7-2 and TRBJ2-7; D ambiguous. The V and J ends lost 4 bases and 6 bases respectively, with 16 bases between them. Germline V gene lookup returns CDR1 SGHTA and CDR2 FQGNSA. CDR3 size: 14 residues. CDR3 sequence reads: CASSSLLESTEQYF. In DNA, the CDR3 is TGTGCCAGCAGCTCCCTGCTCGAGTCAACCGAGCAGTACTTC.

The chain has TRBV4-3 and TRBJ2-1; a weak D match, TRBD2 (5 bases). Germline CDR1 and CDR2: LGHNA and YSLEER. This CDR3 is 14 amino acids long. V was cut by 3 bases and J by 9 bases, with 15 bases left in between. The CDR3 loop is CASSHGLPVGEQFF. Here the CDR3 DNA reads TGCGCCAGCAGCCACGGACTCCCGGTGGGTGAGCAGTTCTTC.

The rearrangement uses TRBV3-1 (or the pseudogene TRBV3-2) and TRBJ2-6, with D possibly TRBD1 on 5 matching bases. The CDR3 extends over 20 amino acids. V dropped 3 bases and J dropped 0 bases, with 21 bases sitting between them. Per the germline V gene, CDR1 is LGHDT and CDR2 is YNNKEL (reference sequence). The CDR3 reads CASSHGVRGRASSGANVLTF. CDR3 sequence (DNA): TGTGCCAGCAGCCATGGGGTCCGCGGCAGGGCCAGCTCTGGGGCCAACGTCCTGACTTTC.

The chain carries TRBV3-1 (or the pseudogene TRBV3-2) and TRBJ2-7, with TRBD1 identical over 9 bases. This CDR3 has 16 amino acids. The germline gives CDR1 LGHDT, CDR2 YNNKEL (reference sequence). The junction had 5 bases not matched to a gene; V was cut back by 0 bases and J by 2 bases. The DNA of the CDR3 is TGTGCCAGCAGCCAAGAGCCGGGACAGGGAGCCTACGAGCAGTACTTC. This encodes CASSQEPGQGAYEQYF.

A single count supports this clone. V and J are TRBV6-2 or TRBV6-3 and TRBJ2-1, with 8 bases fitting TRBD1. Germline lookup yields CDR1 MNHEY and CDR2 SVGEGT. J was trimmed by 12 bases and V by 2 bases; bases with no gene match: 15. CDR3 length: 16 residues. This CDR3 is CASSYHDRGPIQGQFF. DNA of the CDR3: TGTGCCAGCAGTTACCACGACAGGGGTCCAATCCAAGGGCAGTTCTTC.

V usage is TRBV30 and J usage is TRBJ1-4; D perhaps matches TRBD1 (6 bases). This CDR3 has 15 residues. Trimming took off 3 bases at V and 7 bases at J, with 18 bases between the two ends. The germline V gene has CDR1 GTSNPN and CDR2 SVGIG (reference sequence). The CDR3 DNA follows: TGTGCCTGGAGGACCGCCGGGGGGGCGATTGAAAAACTGTTTTTT. This codes for CAWRTAGGAIEKLFF.

This clone has a handful of counts. The chain joins TRBV6-5 to TRBJ2-5, with D tentatively TRBD2 (6 bases). The CDR3 extends over 13 amino acids. The V and J ends lost 8 bases and 4 bases respectively, with 14 bases between them. Germline CDR1 is MNHEY and CDR2 is SVGAGI. CDR3 region: CASALGGLETQYF. The CDR3 DNA sequence: TGTGCCAGCGCCCTCGGGGGTTTAGAGACCCAGTACTTC.

The chain carries TRBV9 and TRBJ2-5, with TRBD1 as a possible D gene (5 bases). The germline V gene encodes CDR1 SGDLS and CDR2 YYNGEE. This CDR3 is built from 13 residues. V lost 3 bases and J lost 0, with 6 bases in between. The CDR3 DNA sequence: TGTGCCAGCAGCGCCAGGGACCAAGAGACCCAGTACTTC. This translates into CASSARDQETQYF.

V and J are TRBV10-3 and TRBJ2-2; 8 positions agree with TRBD1. Germline V gene data show CDR1 as ENHRY and CDR2 as SYGVKD. The CDR3 contains 15 residues. V shed 2 bases, J shed 5 bases, and the junction held 4 bases outside the gene matches. The CDR3 DNA reads as TGTGCCATCAGTGAGACGACAGGGGATACCGGGGAGCTGTTTTTT. This sequence encodes CAISETTGDTGELFF.

The chain carries TRBV5-1 and TRBJ2-7, with TRBD2 matching over 7 bases. Trimming cost V 0 bases and J 2 bases; bases outside gene matches: 5. Germline assignment: CDR1 SGHRS and CDR2 YFSETQ. The CDR3 sequence is 15 residues long. For the CDR3, the DNA is TGCGCCAGCAGCTTGGTGGCTAGCGGCACCTACGAGCAGTACTTC. Its protein is CASSLVASGTYEQYF.

The genes are TRBV5-4 and TRBJ1-2; 9 bases match TRBD1. The germline gives CDR1 SGHNT, CDR2 YYREEE (reference sequence). This CDR3 comprises 14 residues. V shed 6 bases and J 5 bases; nucleotides not matched to a gene: 8. DNA for the CDR3: TGTGCCAGCAACTACCGGGACAGGGTGTATGGCTACACCTTC. Translation gives CASNYRDRVYGYTF.

The V and J genes are TRBV28 and TRBJ1-5; D ambiguous. This CDR3 comprises 17 residues. Per germline, CDR1 MDHEN and CDR2 SYDVKM. Trimming removed 6 bases at V and 0 bases at J, with 18 bases between. The CDR3: CASSTTSRRLSNQPQHF. CDR3 bases: TGTGCCAGCAGCACTACCTCCAGGAGGCTTAGCAATCAGCCCCAGCATTTT.

This chain uses TRBV27 with TRBJ2-7; 11 positions agree with TRBD2. Germline CDR1 is MNHEY and CDR2 is SMNVEV (reference sequence). V lost 2 bases to trimming and J lost 2 bases; unmatched junction nucleotides: 14. The CDR3 is 19 residues long. The DNA for the CDR3 is TGTGCCAGCAGTTTAAGGGTAGTAGCGGGAGGGTCAAAACCCTACGAGCAGTACTTC. This translates into CASSLRVVAGGSKPYEQYF.

The chain employs TRBV5-1 and TRBJ1-1; TRBD1 aligns across 8 bases. The germline gives CDR1 SGHRS, CDR2 YFSETQ. J gave up 4 bases and V 4 bases, and 6 bases lay outside the gene matches. The CDR3 runs to 14 residues. CDR3 amino acids: CASSNGQGATEAFF. DNA of the CDR3: TGCGCCAGCAGCAACGGACAGGGCGCCACTGAAGCTTTCTTT.

The chain employs TRBV15 and TRBJ1-2, with D possibly matching TRBD1 (5 bases). Trimming cost V 0 bases and J 8 bases, with 13 bases left between them. From germline, CDR1 is LNHNV and CDR2 YYDKDF (reference sequence). The CDR3 spans 14 residues. The CDR3 loop reads CATSRDGAGWGYTF. The DNA of the CDR3 is TGTGCCACCAGCAGAGATGGGGCAGGGTGGGGCTACACCTTC. Combining the CDR3 with reference TRBV15 and TRBJ1-2 gives the whole variable domain DAMVIQNPRYQVTQFGKPVTLSCSQTLNHNVMYWYQQKSSQAPKLLFHYYDKDFNNEADTPDNFQSRRPNTSFCFLDIRSPGLGDTAMYLCATSRDGAGWGYTFGSGTRLTVV.

V usage is TRBV7-6 and J usage is TRBJ1-6; D is possibly TRBD1 (6 bases). The germline CDR1 and CDR2 sequences are SGHVS and FNYEAQ. The CDR3 is 18 amino acids. V shed 2 bases and J shed 0 bases, with 14 bases lying between them. DNA of the CDR3: TGTGCCAGCAGCTTAACGACAGGAGGAAGCTCCTATAATTCACCCCTCCACTTT. Translating gives CASSLTTGGSSYNSPLHF.

The chain combines TRBV15 with TRBJ1-2; TRBD1 is a possible D gene (5 bases). Germline V CDR1 and CDR2: LNHNV, YYDKDF (reference sequence). There are 17 residues in the CDR3. The ends were cut back, 1 base at V and 4 bases at J, with 19 bases in the middle. The CDR3: CATSRGGSRDPVYGYTF. The CDR3, as DNA: TGTGCCACCAGCAGAGGGGGCTCCAGGGATCCCGTCTATGGCTACACCTTC.